This T cell receptor (beta chain) was identified in a study of blood T cell repertoires in COVID-19. How the authors handled the data: Counts of nucleated cells, estimated from reference gene primer amplification, were obtained. Assay used: immunoSEQ multiplex PCR; TCRdb lists only in-frame clones, some missing. The V and J calls and clone size were taken over from that table, and D and trimming were inferred from the DNA. Among hundreds of thousands of clones listed, approximately 89% were seen once. Per the germline V gene, CDR1 is SGHTA and CDR2 is FQGTGA. The CDR3 consists of 15 residues. V was shortened by 2 bases and J by 7 bases, with 17 bases between the two germline ends. The table lists this clone with a count of one.

The sequencing input was peripheral blood. This rearrangement joins TRBV7-3 to TRBJ1-2, with TRBD1 as a possible D gene (6 bases). The receptor was derived from a woman aged 30 to 39 who had recovered from COVID-19. CDR3 nucleotides: TGTGCCAGCAGCTTATCTGAGGGGGTCTCTACTGGCTACACCTTC. Translated, it gives CASSLSEGVSTGYTF.